The clone carrying this T cell receptor (beta chain) was seen a few times. Its antigen is unknown. Unmatched junction bases numbered 9, after V lost 5 bases and J lost 5 bases. The CDR3 has 14 amino acids. Germline lookup yields CDR1 DFQATT and CDR2 SNEGSKA (reference sequence). This sample stems from a study of early T cells in non-severe SARS-CoV-2 infection. At the level of the study: Investigators sequenced bulk RNA drawn from unsorted whole blood, and chains remained unpaired. General study findings and limits: A preference for anti-spike CD8 responses marked VDJdb matching, which missed private and CD4 specificities.

Unique molecular identifiers were affixed to single, distinct cDNA molecules. TCRdb independently ran MiXCR on the 5' RACE reads; one entry per CDR3 protein. The data contain fewer than 85,000 distinct CDR3 sequences, roughly 15% of them singletons. The rearrangement uses TRBV20-1 and TRBJ2-7, with 10 bases lining up with TRBD2. Sequencing was performed on whole blood, taken at baseline. This receptor was taken from an adult who was a healthcare worker with PCR-confirmed SARS-CoV-2 infection or an uninfected control (not recorded which). The CDR3, as DNA: TGCAGTGCTGGGGGGGGACTAGCGTCAAACGAGCAGTACTTC. Encoded protein: CSAGGGLASNEQYF.